This T cell receptor (beta chain) appears in the sequencing data of a study of blood T cell repertoires in COVID-19. Overall study context: Spain, Italy and the United States supplied samples that represented acute and convalescent COVID-19.

Per the original data handling: Amplification of reference gene primers was used by the study to estimate nucleated cell counts. The data were produced by immunoSEQ multiplex PCR, yet TCRdb's version contains in-frame clones alone and is incomplete. That table is the source of V, J and clone size, and D and trimming were worked out from the DNA. The profile shows more than 200,000 clones, roughly 85% of them singletons. The germline gives CDR1 SGHRS, CDR2 YFSETQ. With 1 base removed from V and 0 bases from J, the gap between germline ends came to 17 bases. The CDR3 consists of 19 residues. The cohort comprised adults aged about 18 to 89 years residing in around 25 US areas.

The sample comprised PBMCs or T cells enriched from blood (not recorded which). This TCR was sampled from a man between 25 and 39 years old who had recovered from COVID-19. The gene calls are TRBV5-1 and TRBJ1-6; a possible D gene is TRBD1 (5 bases). The CDR3 is CASSLSTGGGGSYNSPLHF. For the CDR3, the DNA is TGCGCCAGCAGCTTGTCTACCGGCGGGGGAGGCTCCTATAATTCACCCCTCCACTTT. Drawing the rest from reference TRBV5-1 and TRBJ1-6, the complete variable domain is KAGVTQTPRYLIKTRGQQVTLSCSPISGHRSVSWYQQTPGQGLQFLFEYFSETQRNKGNFPGRFSGRQFSNSRSEMNVSTLELGDSALYLCASSLSTGGGGSYNSPLHFGNGTRLTVT.